Here is one TCR beta chain with its context. Its matching antigen is unknown. Germline V lookup: CDR1 SQVTM, CDR2 ANQGSEA. The V gene lost 4 bases and the J gene lost 3 bases, with 10 bases spanning the gap. The CDR3 extends over 12 amino acids. The 5'RACE method, run with constant-segment primers, produced TCR alpha and TCR beta cDNA libraries (carrying sample barcodes and UMIs). Each CDR3 protein gets one entry after TCRdb re-called the 5' RACE reads with MiXCR. The sample carries roughly 550,000 distinct CDR3 sequences, 20% recorded once. This sample was included in a study of T-cell memory formation after mild COVID-19. In the study overall: Each donor largely had its own TCR clusters.

Points from the study as a whole: What remained unconfirmed was the SARS-CoV-2 specificity of second-wave clones peaking on day 37.

The rearrangement joins TRBV29-1 to TRBJ2-7; D ambiguous. The TCR was taken from an adult woman who had mild COVID-19 (a few samples of this study predate the infection). Cell type and time point are not known. Source material: PBMCs or a T cell subset sorted from them (not recorded which). CDR3 loop: CSVGTEFYEQYF. As DNA, the CDR3 is TGCAGCGTTGGGACGGAGTTCTACGAGCAGTACTTC.